A single sample is the source of the 3 T cell receptor beta chains below, sequenced in a study of shared T cell receptors in the human thymus. TCRdb's copy holds only in-frame clones and misses some; the assay was immunoSEQ multiplex PCR. The top ten hold 0.0095% to 0.011% of the sample, which has under 850,000 clones, approximately 88% seen once. This sample also belongs to another study, concerning human thymus T cells.

The sequencing sample was made of thymocytes. Every receptor here comes from a boy younger than two with a congenital heart defect.

In this sample, this clone turned up once. The chain is built from TRBV6-1 and TRBJ1-3; D perhaps matches TRBD1 (6 bases). V was shortened by 3 bases and J by 3 bases, with 18 bases between the two germline ends. This CDR3 has 17 amino acids. CDR1 MNHNS and CDR2 SASEGT come from the germline V gene. For the CDR3, the DNA is TGTGCCAGCAGTGAGGGCGACAGGTTTTCGTTTGGAAACACCATATATTTT. This codes for CASSEGDRFSFGNTIYF.

The gene calls are TRBV4-1 and TRBJ2-1, with D unclear. This CDR3 spans 17 amino acids. The germline V gene has CDR1 MGHRA and CDR2 YSYEKL. The ends were cut back, 4 bases at V and 0 bases at J, with 16 bases in the middle. CDR3 residues: CASSPTFQATSYNEQFF. Written as DNA, the CDR3 is TGCGCCAGCAGCCCAACCTTCCAAGCGACCTCCTACAATGAGCAGTTCTTC.

This rearrangement joins TRBV15 to TRBJ1-5; a weak D match, TRBD1 (6 bases). Germline CDR1 LNHNV, CDR2 YYDKDF (reference sequence). The ends were cut back, 2 bases at V and 5 bases at J, with 22 bases in the middle. This CDR3 has 18 amino acids. In DNA, the CDR3 is TGTGCCACCAGCAGATCACCTAACGACAGGCTACTGGATCAGCCCCAGCATTTT. The encoded protein is CATSRSPNDRLLDQPQHF.